These 29 T cell receptor beta chains share one sample of origin, sequenced in a study of T-cell reconstitution after alpha-beta-depleted transplantation in children. Unique molecular identifiers tagged the TCRbeta library. MiXCR, run by TCRdb on the PCR reads, gives a single entry per CDR3 protein. The sample has a few hundred thousand distinct CDR3 sequences, over 10% seen once. The sequences come from PBMCs, mostly from graft donor cells, collected 360 days after TCRalphabeta/CD19-depleted stem cell transplant. These receptors all stem from a male patient between 5 and 17 years old who had a stem cell transplant for acute myeloid leukemia, so the T cells may come from the graft donor.

This clonotype came up a few times. This sequence joins TRBV12-3 or TRBV12-4 and TRBJ1-4; D remains ambiguous. V lost 5 bases to trimming and J lost 3 bases, with 16 bases between them. The CDR3 totals 16 residues. The CDR3 loop reads CASSPPLDTSNEKLFF. CDR3 sequence (DNA): TGTGCCAGCAGTCCGCCGCTAGACACTTCTAATGAAAAACTGTTTTTT.

The chain's CDR3 is CASSLRGRAPAYTEAFF. The CDR3 DNA reads TGTGCCAGCAGCTTAAGAGGCAGGGCCCCTGCTTACACTGAAGCTTTCTTT. The rearrangement joins TRBV7-2 to TRBJ1-1; D might be TRBD1 (5 bases). Germline V gives CDR1 SGHTA, CDR2 FQGNSA. Trimming pared 2 bases from V and 3 bases from J, leaving 19 bases between. The CDR3 sequence is 17 residues long.

This chain connects TRBV27 to TRBJ2-7, with no clear D. Per the germline V gene, CDR1 is MNHEY and CDR2 is SMNVEV (reference sequence). The CDR3 consists of 11 residues. V lost 3 bases and J lost 6, with 6 bases in between. The CDR3 here is CASSFGSEQYF. The CDR3 DNA follows: TGTGCCAGCAGTTTTGGATCCGAGCAGTACTTC.

The chain is built from TRBV2 and TRBJ1-5; D might be TRBD1 (5 bases). Trimming stripped 4 bases from V and 0 bases from J, with 10 bases between. CDR1 is SNHLY, CDR2 FYNNEI, per germline. The CDR3 totals 15 residues. The CDR3 here is CASSVEGVSNQPQHF. The CDR3 bases are TGTGCCAGCAGTGTAGAAGGGGTTAGCAATCAGCCCCAGCATTTT.

In this sample, this clonotype turned up many times. J is TRBJ2-7 and V is TRBV7-2; possibly TRBD2 for D (6 bases). The germline gives CDR1 SGHTA, CDR2 FQGNSA. The CDR3 consists of 15 residues. The V and J ends lost 5 bases and 0 bases respectively, with 14 bases between them. The CDR3 reads CASSKAASVSYEQYF. CDR3 DNA: TGTGCCAGCAGCAAGGCAGCTAGCGTCTCCTACGAGCAGTACTTC.

The chain employs TRBV12-3 or TRBV12-4 and TRBJ2-1; the D call may be TRBD1 or TRBD2 (6 bases each). The CDR3 has 15 residues. Trimming took 1 base from V and 7 from J, leaving 14 bases between them. CDR3 residues: CASSLGGRELNEQFF. The CDR3 nucleotides are TGTGCCAGCAGTTTAGGGGGGCGGGAATTAAATGAGCAGTTCTTC.

This clonotype appeared many times. The genes are TRBV27 and TRBJ2-7; D may be TRBD1 (6 bases). The germline V gene has CDR1 MNHEY and CDR2 SMNVEV (reference sequence). Trimming cost V 6 bases and J 0 bases, with 15 bases left between them. There are 15 residues in the CDR3. CDR3 protein: CASSSRGTPSYEQYF. In nucleotides, the CDR3 is TGTGCCAGCAGCTCAAGGGGGACCCCCTCCTACGAGCAGTACTTC.

The chain carries TRBV29-1 and TRBJ2-7, with D uncertain. Per germline, CDR1 SQVTM and CDR2 ANQGSEA. The CDR3 spans 11 residues. V lost 0 bases and J 6 bases, leaving 6 bases between the germline ends. CDR3 in amino acids: CSVEDVAEQYF. As DNA, the CDR3 is TGCAGCGTTGAAGACGTCGCCGAGCAGTACTTC.

The chain links TRBV4-2 to TRBJ1-2; D unclear. V lost 0 bases, J lost 4 bases, and 21 bases lay in between. CDR3 length: 18 residues. CDR1 and CDR2 from the germline V gene are LGHNA and YNFKEQ. CDR3 nucleotide sequence: TGTGCCAGCAGCCAAGATGGGATGGGCCAGAAACTTCTCTATGGCTACACCTTC. Protein: CASSQDGMGQKLLYGYTF.

This clonotype was observed a handful of times. The chain employs TRBV12-3 or TRBV12-4 and TRBJ2-1, with 11 bases lining up with TRBD2. V lost 6 bases, J lost 3 bases, and 10 bases stayed unmatched. This CDR3 is built from 17 residues. As DNA, the CDR3 is TGTGCCAGCAGGTCCGGGACTAGCGGACCCTACTACAATGAGCAGTTCTTC. Translating it yields CASRSGTSGPYYNEQFF.

In its sample, this clonotype ranks as medium-sized (0.01 to 0.1%). The rearrangement links TRBV3-1 to TRBJ2-1, with unresolved D. This CDR3 is built from 15 residues. Trimming shortened V by 2 bases and J by 4 bases, and 12 bases separated the two germline ends. Germline V gene data show CDR1 as LGHDT and CDR2 as YNNKEL (reference sequence). CDR3 loop: CASSQPGRLYNEQFF. The CDR3, as DNA: TGTGCCAGCAGCCAACCTGGACGCCTATACAATGAGCAGTTCTTC.

V is TRBV7-8 and J is TRBJ2-1, with 10 bases identical to TRBD1. The ends lost 1 base at V and 7 bases at J; junction bases unmatched: 4. Germline V CDR1 and CDR2: SGHVS, FQNEAQ. CDR3 length: 15 residues. The CDR3 region has the DNA TGTGCCAGCAGCTTAGGACAGGGGGCGAAGAATGAGCAGTTCTTC. This translates into CASSLGQGAKNEQFF.

This clonotype has at least ten counts. V and J are TRBV4-3 and TRBJ2-7, with 13 bases fitting TRBD2. This CDR3 has 17 amino acids. Losses at the gene ends were 0 bases for V and 3 bases for J; bases not matched to a gene: 5. Per the germline V gene, CDR1 is LGHNA and CDR2 is YSLEER. CDR3 protein: CASSQDAGLAGIYEQYF. CDR3 in DNA: TGCGCCAGCAGCCAAGATGCGGGACTAGCGGGAATCTACGAGCAGTACTTC.

V usage is TRBV7-2 and J usage is TRBJ2-7; D might be TRBD2 (8 bases). There are 17 residues in the CDR3. Germline V gene lookup returns CDR1 SGHTA and CDR2 FQGNSA. Trimming pared 6 bases from V and 2 bases from J, leaving 23 bases between. The CDR3 protein is CASRSRGIAGPTYEQYF. CDR3 nucleotides: TGTGCCAGCAGGTCCAGGGGGATAGCGGGACCCACCTACGAGCAGTACTTC.

This clonotype appeared a few times. The chain is built from TRBV11-1 and TRBJ1-5; a possible D gene is TRBD1 (5 bases). The V end lost 6 bases, the J end lost 2 bases, and 26 bases lay between the germline ends. Germline V gene data show CDR1 as SGHAT and CDR2 as FQDESV (reference sequence). This CDR3 contains 19 residues. This CDR3 reads CASSFLGPGGFVGNQPQHF. CDR3 DNA sequence: TGTGCCAGCAGTTTTCTCGGCCCCGGGGGGTTCGTGGGCAATCAGCCCCAGCATTTT.

This clonotype was seen a few times. This chain joins TRBV10-3 and TRBJ1-4; TRBD1 matches 8 bases. V lost 2 bases, J lost 5 bases, and 4 bases stayed unmatched. The length of the CDR3 is 15 residues. Germline V gene lookup returns CDR1 ENHRY and CDR2 SYGVKD. CDR3 sequence reads: CAISEPGGPNEKLFF. The CDR3 DNA is TGTGCCATCAGTGAGCCAGGGGGCCCCAATGAAAAACTGTTTTTT.

This clonotype has only a few counts. The chain employs TRBV29-1 and TRBJ2-7; D is possibly TRBD1 or TRBD2 (6 bases each). Germline V gene data show CDR1 as SQVTM and CDR2 as ANQGSEA. Trimming pared 2 bases from V and 3 bases from J, leaving 11 bases between. This CDR3 is 13 amino acids long. The CDR3 sequence: CSVEWGRDYEQYF. The CDR3 nucleotides read TGCAGCGTTGAATGGGGGCGGGACTACGAGCAGTACTTC.

As for this clonotype: One end of the junction fails to match germline, which may point to a read error. CDR3 sequence (DNA): TGCAGCGTTACGGGCCGGACTAGCGGTGGGGGCCCGGGGACTTTC. Its translation: CSVTGRTSGGGPGTF. The V gene is TRBV29-1, the J gene TRBJ2-1, with TRBD2 matching 10 bases. CDR1 and CDR2 from the germline V gene are SQVTM and ANQGSEA. The CDR3 consists of 15 residues.

This clonotype was seen at least ten times. The chain employs TRBV7-2 and TRBJ2-5, with D unclear. There are 13 residues in the CDR3. V was pared by 7 bases and J by 5 bases, with 14 bases between. Looked up from germline, CDR1 is SGHTA and CDR2 is FQGNSA. CDR3 amino acids: CASTHGWIETQYF. DNA of the CDR3: TGTGCCAGCACCCACGGATGGATCGAGACCCAGTACTTC.

This clonotype was detected a few times. The chain joins TRBV18 to TRBJ2-5; TRBD2 matches 7 bases. V lost 6 bases and J lost 3; bases outside the gene matches: 10. In germline, CDR1 is KGHSH, CDR2 LQKENI. The CDR3 is 15 residues long. The CDR3 sequence: CASSTLGGTEETQYF. CDR3 DNA: TGTGCCAGCTCCACCTTGGGGGGGACCGAAGAGACCCAGTACTTC.

This clonotype appeared a few times. The chain uses TRBV12-5 and TRBJ2-1, with D maybe TRBD1 (6 bases). This CDR3 is built from 17 residues. The V end was cut by 4 bases, the J end by 4 bases, with 20 bases between. The germline gives CDR1 LGHNT, CDR2 FRNRAP. The CDR3 sequence: CASGWNGQTGFYNEQFF. CDR3 DNA sequence: TGTGCTAGTGGTTGGAACGGACAGACCGGATTTTACAATGAGCAGTTCTTC.

The chain has TRBV5-5 and TRBJ2-7; maybe TRBD1 (5 bases). The V and J ends lost 0 bases and 5 bases respectively, with 18 bases between them. The CDR3 runs 16 residues. CDR1 and CDR2 from the germline V gene are SGHKS and YYEKEE (reference sequence). CDR3: CASSLGSQGVWDEQYF. The CDR3 bases are TGTGCCAGCAGCTTGGGCAGCCAGGGCGTATGGGACGAGCAGTACTTC.

This clonotype has just a few counts. The chain combines TRBV29-1 with TRBJ2-5; tentatively, D is TRBD1 (5 bases). Trimming took off 4 bases at V and 2 bases at J, with 17 bases between the two ends. Germline V lookup: CDR1 SQVTM, CDR2 ANQGSEA. This CDR3 region has 15 residues. The CDR3 loop is CSVGGWTPSQETQYF. The CDR3 DNA follows: TGCAGCGTTGGGGGATGGACACCAAGTCAAGAGACCCAGTACTTC.

This clonotype was observed a few times. The rearrangement uses TRBV29-1 and TRBJ1-1; D not resolved. Germline CDR1 SQVTM, CDR2 ANQGSEA. The V end was cut by 7 bases, the J end by 0 bases, with 15 bases between. The CDR3 is 14 amino acids. The CDR3 DNA follows: TGCAGCGCCGCGCCCCGTAGAATGAACACTGAAGCTTTCTTT. This sequence encodes CSAAPRRMNTEAFF.

This clonotype showed up just a few times. The chain recombines TRBV20-1 with TRBJ2-3; 12 nucleotides align to TRBD2. This CDR3 region has 17 residues. V was pared by 6 bases and J by 2 bases, with 12 bases of the junction left unmatched. Germline CDR1 DFQATT, CDR2 SNEGSKA (reference sequence). CDR3 sequence reads: CSAWGGLAGGVTDTQYF. The DNA of the CDR3 is TGCAGTGCCTGGGGGGGCCTAGCGGGGGGGGTCACAGATACGCAGTATTTT.

This clonotype was seen more than once but under ten times. The V and J genes are TRBV7-2 and TRBJ2-7, with D possibly TRBD2 on 5 matching bases. Germline V gene data show CDR1 as SGHTA and CDR2 as FQGNSA. CDR3 length: 15 amino acids. Trimming took off 5 bases at V and 6 bases at J, with 20 bases between the two ends. The CDR3 reads CASSLLKDWVGEQYF. In DNA, the CDR3 is TGTGCCAGCAGCCTCCTGAAGGACTGGGTCGGCGAGCAGTACTTC. Full variable domain (rest looked up from reference TRBV7-2 and TRBJ2-7): GAGVSQSPSNKVTEKGKDVELRCDPISGHTALYWYRQSLGQGLEFLIYFQGNSAPDKSGLPSDRFSAERTGGSVSTLTIQRTQQEDSAVYLCASSLLKDWVGEQYFGPGTRLTVT.

This clonotype occurred a few times. This sequence joins TRBV12-3 or TRBV12-4 and TRBJ1-5, with D possibly being TRBD1 (6 bases). Trimming took off 2 bases at V and 3 bases at J, with 17 bases between the two ends. The CDR3 runs 17 residues. The CDR3 DNA reads as TGTGCCAGCAGTTTAAGTCCAGGACAGCTGTACAATCAGCCCCAGCATTTT. It specifies CASSLSPGQLYNQPQHF.

The V and J genes are TRBV29-1 and TRBJ2-7; D may correspond to TRBD1 or TRBD2 (5 bases each). Trimming cost V 6 bases and J 5 bases, with 20 bases left between them. The CDR3 spans 14 residues. From germline, CDR1 is SQVTM and CDR2 ANQGSEA. CDR3 sequence reads: CSVVRDQALHEQYF. CDR3 DNA: TGCAGCGTGGTCCGGGACCAAGCCCTCCACGAGCAGTACTTC.

Only a few counts were recorded for this clonotype. The CDR3 is CASSFGGLDTIYF. CDR3 DNA sequence: TGTGCCAGCAGTTTCGGGGGGTTGGACACCATATATTTT. The rearrangement uses TRBV12-3 or TRBV12-4 and TRBJ1-3, with a tentative D call TRBD1 (5 bases). This CDR3 comprises 13 residues. Trimming pared 3 bases from V and 8 bases from J, leaving 11 bases between.